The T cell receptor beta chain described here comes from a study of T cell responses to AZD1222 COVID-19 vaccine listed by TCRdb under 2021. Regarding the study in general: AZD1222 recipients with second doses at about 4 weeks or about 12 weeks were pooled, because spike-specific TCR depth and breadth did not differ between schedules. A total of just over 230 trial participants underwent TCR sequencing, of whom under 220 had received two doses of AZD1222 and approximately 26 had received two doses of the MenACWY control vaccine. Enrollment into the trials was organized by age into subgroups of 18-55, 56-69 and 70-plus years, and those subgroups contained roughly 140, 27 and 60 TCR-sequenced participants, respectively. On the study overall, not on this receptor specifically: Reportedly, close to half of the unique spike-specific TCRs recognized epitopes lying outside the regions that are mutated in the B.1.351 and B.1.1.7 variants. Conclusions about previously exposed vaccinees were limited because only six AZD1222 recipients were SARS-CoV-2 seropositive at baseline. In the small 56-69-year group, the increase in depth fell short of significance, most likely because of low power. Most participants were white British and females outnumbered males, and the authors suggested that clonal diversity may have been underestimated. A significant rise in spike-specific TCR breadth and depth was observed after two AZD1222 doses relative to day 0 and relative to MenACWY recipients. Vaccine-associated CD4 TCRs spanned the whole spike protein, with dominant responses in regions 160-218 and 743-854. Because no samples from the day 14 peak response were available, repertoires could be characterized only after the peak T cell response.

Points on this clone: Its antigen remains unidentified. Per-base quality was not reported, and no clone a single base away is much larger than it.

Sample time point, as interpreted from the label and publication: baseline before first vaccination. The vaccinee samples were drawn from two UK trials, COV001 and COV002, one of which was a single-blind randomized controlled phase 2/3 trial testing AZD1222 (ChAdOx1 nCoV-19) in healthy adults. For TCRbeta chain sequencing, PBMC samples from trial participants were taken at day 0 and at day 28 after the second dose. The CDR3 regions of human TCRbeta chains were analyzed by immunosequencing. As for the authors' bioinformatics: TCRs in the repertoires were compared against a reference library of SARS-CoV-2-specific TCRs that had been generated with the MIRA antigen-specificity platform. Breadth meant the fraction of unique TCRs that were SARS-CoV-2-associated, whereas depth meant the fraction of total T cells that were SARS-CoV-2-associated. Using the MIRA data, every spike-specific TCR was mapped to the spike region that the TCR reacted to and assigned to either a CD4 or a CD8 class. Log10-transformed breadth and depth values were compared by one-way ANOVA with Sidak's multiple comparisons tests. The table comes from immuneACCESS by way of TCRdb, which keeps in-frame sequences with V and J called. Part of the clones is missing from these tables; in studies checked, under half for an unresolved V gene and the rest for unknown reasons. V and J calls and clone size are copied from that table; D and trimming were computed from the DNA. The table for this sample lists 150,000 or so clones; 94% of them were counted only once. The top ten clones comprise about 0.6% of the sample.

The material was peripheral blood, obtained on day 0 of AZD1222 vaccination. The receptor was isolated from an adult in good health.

The CDR3 region: CASSPYRHSNQPQHF. The DNA is as follows: TGTGCCAGCAGTCCGTATCGGCATAGCAATCAGCCCCAGCATTTT. Recombination connected TRBV28 to TRBJ1-5; no D gene is confidently identified. The CDR3, cysteine through phenylalanine, is 15 amino acids long. The only DNA kept is the CDR3, 45 bases in frame from the first base. V gives up 5 bases and J gives up 0 bases, and the segment between their germline ends measures 11 bases. In the germline V gene, CDR1 corresponds to MDHEN and CDR2 to SYDVKM.